What follows is one T cell receptor (beta chain) and its context. The source of the sample is a study of CD8 T cells in Susac syndrome. V shed 6 bases, J shed 2 bases, and the junction held 8 bases outside the gene matches. The CDR3 spans 14 residues. The germline V gene encodes CDR1 SQVTM and CDR2 ANQGSEA. The authors reverse transcribed roughly 0.5 to 1 ug RNA with random hexamers. The TCR beta CDR3 was amplified by immunoSEQ multiplex PCR across 54 Vbeta, 13 Jbeta. In TCRdb, the immunoSEQ multiplex PCR reads were re-called with MiXCR into one record per CDR3 protein. The table includes some 100,000 distinct CDR3 sequences, just under 95% detected once. The multiple sclerosis controls were treatment-naive patients, and their relapsing-remitting disease was stable or active.

The receptor was derived from a human donor with multiple sclerosis. The chain employs TRBV29-1 and TRBJ2-3, with TRBD1 matching 7 bases. Specimen: CD4+ T cells from PBMCs. CDR3 loop: CSVSGGFFTDTQYF. The CDR3 bases are TGCAGCGTATCAGGGGGTTTCTTCACAGATACGCAGTATTTT.